A single sample is the source of the 24 T cell receptor beta chains below, sequenced in a study of T cells in Graves' hyperthyroidism and ophthalmopathy. The source material, RNA transcripts, was used to amplify TCR beta CDR3 regions. TCR CDR3 underwent first-round RT-PCR with the HTBI primer set. TCRdb called the multiplex PCR reads again in MiXCR, with one record for every CDR3 protein. The data show 700,000 or so distinct CDR3 sequences, 16% seen once. Sequencing was performed on blood. These receptors were collected from a man aged 18 to 35 with Graves' hyperthyroidism.

This clonotype was observed many times. CDR3 nucleotide sequence: TGTGCCAGCAGTCGACAAACTACCTACGAGCAGTACTTC. Translating it yields CASSRQTTYEQYF. The rearrangement links TRBV28 to TRBJ2-7; no definite D call. CDR1 and CDR2 from the germline V gene are MDHEN and SYDVKM. The CDR3 consists of 13 residues. Trimming left V 5 bases short and J 2 bases short, with 10 bases between.

This clonotype was recorded a few times. V and J are TRBV27 and TRBJ2-1; no clear D gene. Germline V lookup: CDR1 MNHEY, CDR2 SMNVEV (reference sequence). Trimming removed 0 bases at V and 9 bases at J, with 9 bases between. The CDR3 has 13 amino acids. CDR3 nucleotides: TGTGCCAGCAGTTTATCGGGGATCCCTGAGCAGTTCTTC. As protein: CASSLSGIPEQFF.

This clonotype was observed many times. The chain links TRBV7-8 to TRBJ2-5; 9 bases align to TRBD1. J was trimmed by 5 bases and V by 4 bases; bases with no gene match: 5. Germline-derived CDR1 and CDR2 are SGHVS and FQNEAQ. The CDR3 totals 14 residues. This CDR3 is CASSSQGAFETQYF. CDR3 DNA: TGTGCCAGCAGCTCACAGGGGGCGTTTGAGACCCAGTACTTC. Full variable domain (remainder filled in from reference TRBV7-8 and TRBJ2-5): GAGVSQSPRYKVAKRGQDVALRCDPISGHVSLFWYQQALGQGPEFLTYFQNEAQLDKSGLPSDRFFAERPEGSVSTLKIQRTQQEDSAVYLCASSSQGAFETQYFGPGTRLLVL.

The chain joins TRBV20-1 to TRBJ2-1; weak D call: TRBD2 (6 bases). V was cut by 5 bases and J by 6 bases, with 17 bases left in between. Looked up from germline, CDR1 is DFQATT and CDR2 is SNEGSKA (reference sequence). There are 14 residues in the CDR3. CDR3 loop: CSARDLFEGNEQFF. For the CDR3, the DNA is TGCAGTGCTCGGGACTTATTCGAAGGCAATGAGCAGTTCTTC.

This clonotype turned up a few times. This chain joins TRBV7-9 and TRBJ2-2, with 8 bases lining up with TRBD1. The CDR3 spans 16 residues. The ends lost 9 bases at V and 3 bases at J; junction bases unmatched: 12. Germline CDR1 SEHNR, CDR2 FQNEAQ (reference sequence). This CDR3 is CARTGAGSYDTGELFF. The CDR3 DNA reads as TGTGCCAGGACAGGGGCTGGGTCCTACGACACCGGGGAGCTGTTTTTT. The full variable domain, its missing parts supplied by reference TRBV7-9 and TRBJ2-2, is DTGVSQNPRHKITKRGQNVTFRCDPISEHNRLYWYRQTLGQGPEFLTYFQNEAQLEKSRLLSDRFSAERPKGSFSTLEIQRTEQGDSAMYLCARTGAGSYDTGELFFGEGSRLTVL.

DNA for the CDR3: TGTGCCAGCAGTCCCGGACAGCGGAGAGAAAAACTGTTTTTT. This gives the protein CASSPGQRREKLFF. The gene calls are TRBV28 and TRBJ1-4, with D perhaps TRBD1 (6 bases). This CDR3 contains 14 residues. Germline V CDR1 and CDR2: MDHEN, SYDVKM. The V end lost 5 bases, the J end lost 8 bases, and 15 bases lay between the germline ends.

This clonotype occurred a few times. J is TRBJ2-3 and V is TRBV7-9; 10 positions match TRBD1. V trimming: 3 bases; J trimming: 2 bases; junction bases outside the gene matches: 14. CDR3 length equals 19 residues. Germline CDR1 and CDR2: SEHNR and FQNEAQ (reference sequence). The CDR3, as DNA: TGTGCCAGCAGCTTCTTCCCCCGTCGGGACAGGGGCTCCACAGATACGCAGTATTTT. The encoded protein is CASSFFPRRDRGSTDTQYF.

This clonotype was counted many times. The rearrangement links TRBV28 to TRBJ2-1; 9 nucleotides agree with TRBD1. Germline-derived CDR1 and CDR2 are MDHEN and SYDVKM. The junction had 6 bases not matched to a gene; V was cut back by 2 bases and J by 4 bases. The CDR3 extends over 16 amino acids. The CDR3 DNA reads TGTGCCAGCAGTTTAGACCGGGACAGGGATTACAATGAGCAGTTCTTC. This translates into CASSLDRDRDYNEQFF.

The chain carries TRBV19 and TRBJ1-1; 7 bases agree with TRBD1. Germline V CDR1 and CDR2: LNHDA, SQIVND (reference sequence). V was pared by 3 bases and J by 1 base, with 5 bases of the junction left unmatched. This CDR3 is built from 15 residues. CDR3: CASSMTGPTNTEAFF. The CDR3 nucleotides are TGTGCCAGTAGTATGACAGGGCCAACGAACACTGAAGCTTTCTTT. Using reference TRBV19 and TRBJ1-1 for the parts outside the CDR3, the full variable domain is DGGITQSPKYLFRKEGQNVTLSCEQNLNHDAMYWYRQDPGQGLRLIYYSQIVNDFQKGDIAEGYSVSREKKESFPLTVTSAQKNPTAFYLCASSMTGPTNTEAFFGQGTRLTVV.

This clonotype was observed a few times. The chain carries TRBV20-1 and TRBJ2-1, with a possible D match to TRBD1 (5 bases). V was pared by 5 bases and J by 2 bases, with 19 bases between. Germline-derived CDR1 and CDR2 are DFQATT and SNEGSKA (reference sequence). CDR3 size: 16 residues. CDR3 protein: CSAPPAGRMAYNEQFF. The CDR3 DNA is TGCAGTGCTCCGCCCGCAGGGCGGATGGCCTACAATGAGCAGTTCTTC.

The chain recombines TRBV15 with TRBJ1-4; D might be TRBD1 (5 bases). Trimming shortened V by 3 bases and J by 3 bases, and 11 bases separated the two germline ends. This CDR3 has 15 residues. Germline-derived CDR1 and CDR2 are LNHNV and YYDKDF (reference sequence). CDR3 nucleotides: TGTGCCACCAGCAGGCCAGGGACGGCTAATGAAAAACTGTTTTTT. Translation: CATSRPGTANEKLFF.

With respect to this clonotype: A read error may account for a junction end that differs from germline. This chain uses TRBV29-1 with TRBJ2-3, with no clear D. The CDR3 runs 12 residues. Germline V gene sequence: CDR1 SQVTM, CDR2 ANQGSEA. The CDR3 DNA reads TGCGGCGTTGGGGTTAGCACAGATACGCAGTATTTT. This gives the protein CGVGVSTDTQYF.

This clonotype came up many times. V is TRBV7-9 and J is TRBJ2-7; a weak D match, TRBD2 (6 bases). This CDR3 is 12 amino acids long. V was trimmed by 5 bases and J by 7 bases, leaving 12 bases between them. In germline, CDR1 is SEHNR, CDR2 FQNEAQ (reference sequence). The CDR3 DNA follows: TGTGCCAGCAGCGAAACGCGGGGAGAGCAGTACTTC. Its translation: CASSETRGEQYF.

The chain recombines TRBV19 with TRBJ2-7; D call uncertain. Germline CDR1 is LNHDA and CDR2 is SQIVND (reference sequence). The CDR3 has 14 residues. V lost 3 bases and J lost 2, with 11 bases in between. The chain's CDR3 is CASSMGFWAYEQYF. For the CDR3, the DNA is TGTGCCAGTAGTATGGGATTTTGGGCCTACGAGCAGTACTTC.

The genes are TRBV7-9 and TRBJ2-1; the match to TRBD2 covers 13 bases. This CDR3 contains 17 residues. V dropped 5 bases and J dropped 3; count of bases not matched to a gene: 7. Germline lookup yields CDR1 SEHNR and CDR2 FQNEAQ (reference sequence). The DNA of the CDR3 is TGTGCCAGCAGCGGTTCCGGACTAGCGGGAGTCTACAATGAGCAGTTCTTC. Translation gives CASSGSGLAGVYNEQFF.

The V call is TRBV12-5, the J call TRBJ2-2; D could derive from TRBD1 or TRBD2 (5 bases each). CDR3 length equals 14 residues. The V gene lost 3 bases and the J gene lost 7 bases, with 12 bases spanning the gap. The V gene's germline CDR1 is LGHNT and CDR2 FRNRAP. For the CDR3, the DNA is TGTGCTAGTGGTTTATCGTGGGGGTTCGGGGAGCTGTTTTTT. Residues: CASGLSWGFGELFF.

This clonotype came up a few times. The chain has TRBV11-1 and TRBJ1-5; 10 nucleotides line up with TRBD1. The CDR3 extends over 15 amino acids. Germline values: CDR1 SGHAT, CDR2 FQDESV (reference sequence). The J segment lost 5 bases and the V segment lost 5 bases, leaving 6 bases of the junction unmatched. CDR3 region: CASSPDRGIDQPQHF. CDR3 bases: TGTGCCAGCAGCCCGGACAGGGGGATCGATCAGCCCCAGCATTTT.

This clonotype was seen only a few times. The chain links TRBV20-1 to TRBJ1-6; no firm D call. Germline-derived CDR1 and CDR2 are DFQATT and SNEGSKA (reference sequence). Trimming pared 1 base from V and 4 bases from J, leaving 5 bases between. The CDR3 has 13 residues. CDR3 in amino acids: CSARGMYNSPLHF. The DNA for the CDR3 is TGCAGTGCTAGAGGAATGTATAATTCACCCCTCCACTTT.

This clonotype was observed a handful of times. The chain links TRBV2 to TRBJ2-2; D is unresolved. V lost 4 bases and J 5 bases, leaving 8 bases between the germline ends. The germline V gene encodes CDR1 SNHLY and CDR2 FYNNEI. The CDR3 runs 13 residues. DNA of the CDR3: TGTGCCAGCAGTGGGCTGAGGACCGGGGAGCTGTTTTTT. This translates into CASSGLRTGELFF.

Turning to this clonotype: This sequence may be a read error, since a much larger clone differs from it by one base. The V call is TRBV15, the J call TRBJ1-1, with 7 positions matching TRBD1. The length of the CDR3 is 13 residues. The J segment lost 2 bases and the V segment lost 5 bases, leaving 2 bases of the junction unmatched. Germline CDR1 reads LNHNV; CDR2 reads YYDKDF (reference sequence). The CDR3 nucleotides are TGTGCCACCAGCGGGGACAGTAACACTGAAGCTTTCTTT. Amino acid sequence: CATSGDSNTEAFF.

This clonotype was seen many times. The chain combines TRBV3-1 with TRBJ2-7; TRBD2 matches at 12 bases. Germline loops: CDR1 LGHDT, CDR2 YNNKEL (reference sequence). V was clipped by 1 base and J by 6 bases; unmatched bases: 10. The CDR3 covers 17 residues. CDR3: CASSQGTSGISRAEQYF. The DNA of the CDR3 is TGTGCCAGCAGCCAAGGGACTAGCGGGATCAGTCGGGCCGAGCAGTACTTC.

The gene calls are TRBV30 and TRBJ1-5; D is uncertain. The CDR3 is made up of 15 amino acids. Germline CDR1 reads GTSNPN; CDR2 reads SVGIG (reference sequence). Trimming cost V 0 bases and J 6 bases, with 15 bases left between them. In DNA, the CDR3 is TGTGCCTGGAGTGTTAGAGGGTTCCAAGGTCAGCCCCAGCATTTT. It is translated as CAWSVRGFQGQPQHF.

This clonotype was seen ten or more times. The chain couples TRBV12-3 or TRBV12-4 to TRBJ2-5; TRBD2 agrees at 11 bases. V was pared by 2 bases and J by 2 bases, with 7 bases of the junction left unmatched. The CDR3 has 17 residues. This chain's CDR3 is CASSLRVAGGLQETQYF. CDR3 in DNA: TGTGCCAGCAGTTTAAGGGTAGCGGGAGGGTTACAAGAGACCCAGTACTTC.

This clonotype was counted only a few times. This chain uses TRBV29-1 with TRBJ1-2; D not certain. CDR1 is SQVTM and CDR2 is ANQGSEA in the germline V gene. The CDR3 contains 12 residues. Trimming took off 6 bases at V and 4 bases at J, with 12 bases between the two ends. CDR3 nucleotides: TGCAGCGTCCTCTCCGGCGGCTATGGCTACACCTTC. Translation: CSVLSGGYGYTF.